The 16 T cell receptor beta chains below all came from one sample that was sequenced in a study of T cells in Graves' hyperthyroidism and ophthalmopathy. Amplification of TCR beta CDR3 regions was performed using RNA transcripts as template. Carried out on the TCR CDR3, a first-round RT-PCR used the HTBI primer set. TCRdb re-called the multiplex PCR reads through MiXCR, storing one row per CDR3 protein. The profile covers about 770,000 distinct CDR3 sequences, with about 19% appearing a single time and approximately 16% taken by the ten largest. Sequencing used blood. These receptor sequences come from a woman in her 50s with Graves' hyperthyroidism that later progressed to Graves' ophthalmopathy.

This clonotype was picked up many times. The rearrangement joins TRBV11-2 to TRBJ1-1; 8 nucleotides match TRBD1. With 5 bases clipped from V and 0 bases from J, the junction kept 8 bases outside the gene matches. Germline loops: CDR1 SGHAT, CDR2 FQNNGV. This CDR3 is built from 16 residues. CDR3 nucleotides: TGTGCCAGCAGCCCAGAACAGGGGGAAGTGAACACTGAAGCTTTCTTT. The encoded protein is CASSPEQGEVNTEAFF.

This clonotype was counted only a few times. The rearrangement links TRBV20-1 to TRBJ2-3; D gene unclear. From germline, CDR1 is DFQATT and CDR2 SNEGSKA (reference sequence). This CDR3 contains 14 residues. With 4 bases removed from V and 4 bases from J, the gap between germline ends came to 15 bases. DNA of the CDR3: TGCAGTGCTAATGCCGGTAAGGGCGCAGATACGCAGTATTTT. Translated, it gives CSANAGKGADTQYF.

This clonotype turned up a few times. The rearrangement links TRBV6-1 to TRBJ2-3; perhaps TRBD1 as D (6 bases). Germline V gene sequence: CDR1 MNHNS, CDR2 SASEGT. The CDR3 is 16 residues long. Between the trimmed V and J ends, which lost 6 bases and 2 bases, there was a span of 18 bases. CDR3 in amino acids: CASRPRQAQLTDTQYF. The CDR3 coding sequence is TGTGCCAGCAGACCACGACAGGCCCAGCTCACAGATACGCAGTATTTT.

The sample holds many counts of this clonotype. The chain joins TRBV5-8 to TRBJ2-5; D could derive from TRBD1 or TRBD2 (6 bases each). The CDR3 spans 14 residues. Germline V CDR1 and CDR2: SGHTS, YDEGEE. Deletions cut 6 bases from V and 5 bases from J, with 17 bases between. This CDR3 reads CASITGAVGETQYF. As DNA, the CDR3 is TGTGCCAGCATCACGGGGGCTGTGGGTGAGACCCAGTACTTC.

The V and J genes are TRBV24-1 and TRBJ2-3; D possibly corresponds to TRBD1 (6 bases). The CDR3 is made up of 15 amino acids. Trimming shortened V by 6 bases and J by 4 bases, and 16 bases separated the two germline ends. Germline loops: CDR1 KGHDR, CDR2 SFDVKD. The CDR3 DNA is TGTGCCACCAGTATCACTGGGGACACCCCAGATACGCAGTATTTT. It specifies CATSITGDTPDTQYF.

This rearrangement joins TRBV5-6 to TRBJ1-5, with D possibly matching TRBD1 (6 bases). Germline assignment: CDR1 SGHDT and CDR2 YYEEEE. The CDR3 has 14 residues. The V end was cut by 4 bases, the J end by 11 bases, with 19 bases between. The CDR3 nucleotides are TGTGCCAGCAGCAAAACAGGGACCCTGCGGACCCAGCATTTT. It is translated as CASSKTGTLRTQHF.

This clonotype was observed a handful of times. The V call is TRBV6-1, the J call TRBJ2-7; D call uncertain. The CDR3 spans 14 residues. The ends were cut back, 6 bases at V and 3 bases at J, with 15 bases in the middle. Germline V gene data show CDR1 as MNHNS and CDR2 as SASEGT. CDR3 protein: CASSPRGDGYEQYF. The CDR3 region has the DNA TGTGCCAGCAGCCCCCGTGGAGACGGCTACGAGCAGTACTTC.

The chain has TRBV27 and TRBJ2-1; TRBD2 agrees at 13 bases. After removal of 6 bases from V and 10 bases from J, the junction contained 12 bases not matched to a gene. Germline V gene lookup returns CDR1 MNHEY and CDR2 SMNVEV (reference sequence). The CDR3 runs 16 residues. CDR3: CASSQLAGGNSLEQFF. In DNA, the CDR3 is TGTGCCAGCAGCCAACTAGCGGGGGGGAACTCGTTGGAGCAGTTCTTC.

This clonotype was recorded a few times. This rearrangement joins TRBV5-1 to TRBJ2-1; D possibly corresponds to TRBD2 (5 bases). The CDR3 runs to 15 residues. CDR1 and CDR2 from the germline V gene are SGHRS and YFSETQ. V was trimmed by 3 bases and J by 3 bases, leaving 13 bases between them. CDR3 amino acids: CASSWAPGNYNEQFF. The CDR3 coding sequence is TGCGCCAGCAGCTGGGCGCCGGGAAACTACAATGAGCAGTTCTTC.

The V gene is TRBV12-3 or TRBV12-4, the J gene TRBJ2-6, with 7 bases matching TRBD2. With V trimmed by 6 bases and J by 1 base, 9 bases remained unmatched. The CDR3 extends over 17 amino acids. The CDR3 DNA is TGTGCCAGCAGCCTCGGGGGGTCTTGGTCTGGGGCCAACGTCCTGACTTTC. It codes for CASSLGGSWSGANVLTF.

This clonotype was detected many times. The chain combines TRBV30 with TRBJ1-3; D is unresolved. The CDR3 contains 14 residues. V gave up 1 base and J gave up 0 bases, with 7 bases separating them. The V gene's germline CDR1 is GTSNPN and CDR2 SVGIG (reference sequence). CDR3 protein: CAWSDRNSGNTIYF. The CDR3 DNA reads as TGTGCCTGGAGTGACAGAAACTCTGGAAACACCATATATTTT.

The sample holds many counts of this clonotype. The chain has TRBV11-2 and TRBJ2-1, with TRBD2 matching 10 bases. This CDR3 is 17 amino acids long. CDR1 is SGHAT and CDR2 is FQNNGV in the germline V gene. J lost 7 bases, V lost 3 bases, and 12 bases had no gene match. CDR3 sequence (DNA): TGTGCCAGCAGCTTCTATGCCGAGCGGGGGGGCAAGAATGAGCAGTTCTTC. This translates into CASSFYAERGGKNEQFF.

Note on this clonotype: A much larger clone is a single base away; this may be a read error. The chain uses TRBV3-1 and TRBJ2-3; 8 positions match TRBD2. CDR1 is LGHDT and CDR2 is YNNKEL in the germline V gene (reference sequence). V lost 3 bases and J lost 4; bases outside the gene matches: 9. CDR3 length equals 16 residues. The CDR3 reads CASSQPGGRGADTQYF. The DNA of the CDR3 is TGTGCCAGCAGCCAGCCGGGGGGGCGAGGCGCAGATACGCAGTATTTT.

This sequence joins TRBV5-1 and TRBJ2-7; TRBD2 might be the D (5 bases). Germline values: CDR1 SGHRS, CDR2 YFSETQ. The V end was cut by 4 bases, the J end by 1 base, with 21 bases between. This CDR3 region has 17 residues. The CDR3 bases are TGCGCCAGCAGCCCCTATGGACTCGGCTACTCTTCCTACGAGCAGTACTTC. This encodes CASSPYGLGYSSYEQYF.

This rearrangement joins TRBV27 to TRBJ1-2, with 7 bases lining up with TRBD1. There are 17 residues in the CDR3. The V gene's germline CDR1 is MNHEY and CDR2 SMNVEV (reference sequence). J was trimmed by 1 base and V by 1 base; bases with no gene match: 9. Written as DNA, the CDR3 is TGTGCCAGCAGTTTATTGGCAGGGGGTTTGGGTAACTATGGCTACACCTTC. The encoded protein is CASSLLAGGLGNYGYTF.

This clonotype was recorded at least ten times. This chain links TRBV5-1 with TRBJ2-7; either TRBD1 or TRBD2 may fit D (5 bases each). Germline values: CDR1 SGHRS, CDR2 YFSETQ. Between the trimmed V and J ends, which lost 0 bases and 6 bases, there was a span of 13 bases. This CDR3 has 14 residues. In nucleotides, the CDR3 is TGCGCCAGCAGCTTGGCCGGGGACGCATTCGAGCAGTACTTC. Protein: CASSLAGDAFEQYF.